The 15 T cell receptor beta chains below were found in one sample sequenced in a study of T-cell reconstitution after alpha-beta-depleted transplantation in children. A TCRbeta library incorporating unique molecular identifiers was prepared. TCRdb re-derived calls from the PCR reads in MiXCR, one entry per CDR3 protein. The sample consists of fewer than 150,000 distinct CDR3 sequences, roughly 9.7% of them appearing once. The sample consisted of PBMCs, mostly from graft donor cells, taken 180 days after TCRalphabeta/CD19-depleted stem cell transplant. These receptors all come from a girl younger than two who had a stem cell transplant for combined immunodeficiency, so the T cells may come from the graft donor.

This clonotype was detected a few times. This chain uses TRBV27 with TRBJ1-6; no clear D gene. The germline gives CDR1 MNHEY, CDR2 SMNVEV (reference sequence). This CDR3 comprises 14 residues. The V and J ends lost 3 bases and 7 bases respectively, with 10 bases between them. In nucleotides, the CDR3 is TGTGCCAGCAGTTTTGGTACAGAAAATTCACCCCTCCACTTT. It translates to CASSFGTENSPLHF.

This clonotype was found a few times. The J gene is TRBJ2-5, the V gene TRBV21-1; the table's TRBD1 call for D was not verified on the DNA. TRBV21-1 corresponds to a pseudogene. This CDR3 comprises 15 residues. CDR3 region: CASSGETGPQETQYF. CDR3 sequence (DNA): TGTGCCAGCAGCGGCGAGACAGGACCCCAAGAGACCCAGTACTTC.

There are a few counts of this clonotype. This chain joins TRBV5-5 and TRBJ2-6; D ambiguous. Between the trimmed V and J ends, which lost 0 bases and 4 bases, there was a span of 14 bases. The V gene's germline CDR1 is SGHKS and CDR2 YYEKEE (reference sequence). The CDR3 runs 17 residues. As DNA, the CDR3 is TGTGCCAGCAGCTTGGCCGAAGGACGATCCGGGGCCAACGTCCTGACTTTC. This sequence encodes CASSLAEGRSGANVLTF. Full variable domain (remainder filled in from reference TRBV5-5 and TRBJ2-6): DAGVTQSPTHLIKTRGQQVTLRCSPISGHKSVSWYQQVLGQGPQFIFQYYEKEERGRGNFPDRFSARQFPNYSSELNVNALLLGDSALYLCASSLAEGRSGANVLTFGAGSRLTVL.

This clonotype has a handful of counts. This chain joins TRBV3-1 and TRBJ2-3; no clear D. CDR3 length: 14 amino acids. V gave up 4 bases and J gave up 4 bases, with 12 bases separating them. In germline, CDR1 is LGHDT, CDR2 YNNKEL (reference sequence). CDR3 sequence: CASSLPGLSDTQYF. CDR3 bases: TGTGCCAGCAGCCTCCCGGGTCTTTCAGATACGCAGTATTTT.

This chain joins TRBV20-1 and TRBJ1-2; D gene unclear. V lost 6 bases and J lost 6, with 8 bases in between. Germline V CDR1 and CDR2: DFQATT, SNEGSKA (reference sequence). The CDR3 is made up of 10 amino acids. CDR3 coding DNA: TGCAGTGCCCCGAGGGATGGCTACACCTTC. This encodes CSAPRDGYTF.

On this clonotype itself: Since a much larger clone is just one base distant, this may be a read error. This chain connects TRBV12-3 or TRBV12-4 to TRBJ2-7; tentative D call: TRBD1 (5 bases). The CDR3 extends over 14 amino acids. The CDR3 coding sequence is TGTGCCATCAGTTTCGGCCGCCAGGGCTACGAGCAGTACTTC. It codes for CAISFGRQGYEQYF.

The rearrangement links TRBV4-3 to TRBJ2-2; the D gene is possibly TRBD2 (6 bases). Germline CDR1 and CDR2: LGHNA and YSLEER. Trimming left V 0 bases short and J 5 bases short, with 10 bases between. This CDR3 has 15 amino acids. The CDR3 DNA is TGCGCCAGCAGCCAAGATTGGGGAGGAACCGGGGAGCTGTTTTTT. Its protein product is CASSQDWGGTGELFF.

The chain uses TRBV12-3 or TRBV12-4 and TRBJ1-2; 8 bases are a match to TRBD1. V was clipped by 5 bases and J by 4 bases; unmatched bases: 6. The CDR3 is made up of 14 amino acids. CDR3 protein: CASSGGQGSYGYTF. For the CDR3, the DNA is TGTGCCAGCAGTGGTGGACAGGGTTCCTATGGCTACACCTTC.

This clonotype was observed many times. This CDR3 is CASSLAVGGYTGELFF. The CDR3 nucleotides read TGCGCCAGCAGCTTGGCCGTCGGGGGCTACACCGGGGAGCTGTTTTTT. This chain uses TRBV5-1 with TRBJ2-2; D possibly uses TRBD1 or TRBD2 (6 bases each). This CDR3 is built from 16 residues. V lost 0 bases, J lost 3 bases, and 12 bases lay in between. Germline loops: CDR1 SGHRS, CDR2 YFSETQ.

This clonotype showed up just a few times. The V call is TRBV12-3 or TRBV12-4, the J call TRBJ2-3; D unresolved. V lost 3 bases, J lost 7 bases, and 5 bases lay in between. The CDR3 is 11 amino acids. The CDR3 spells CASSFGYTQYF. CDR3 sequence (DNA): TGTGCCAGCAGTTTCGGGTATACGCAGTATTTT.

In its sample, this clonotype was seen a few times. The chain carries TRBV12-3 or TRBV12-4 and TRBJ2-2, with D unclear. This CDR3 region has 16 residues. The V and J ends lost 2 bases and 1 base respectively, with 11 bases between them. The CDR3 coding sequence is TGTGCCAGCAGTTTACCCTACTTTTTGAACACCGGGGAGCTGTTTTTT. As protein: CASSLPYFLNTGELFF.

This rearrangement joins TRBV7-3 to TRBJ1-2; D is ambiguous. The germline CDR1 and CDR2 sequences are SGHTA and FQGTGA. Trimming removed 2 bases at V and 2 bases at J, with 9 bases between. This CDR3 spans 14 amino acids. The CDR3 bases are TGTGCCAGCAGCTTAGCTTCGGCAAACTATGGCTACACCTTC. Residues: CASSLASANYGYTF.

This clonotype has only a few counts. The chain combines TRBV5-1 with TRBJ2-1; TRBD2 matches at 7 bases. Germline assignment: CDR1 SGHRS and CDR2 YFSETQ. The CDR3 is made up of 17 amino acids. With 3 bases clipped from V and 0 bases from J, the junction kept 9 bases outside the gene matches. The CDR3 DNA reads TGCGCCAGCAGCTCAAGGCGGGAGTCCCTCTCCTACAATGAGCAGTTCTTC. Encoded protein: CASSSRRESLSYNEQFF.

This clonotype has just a few counts. V is TRBV7-2 and J is TRBJ2-2, with D unresolved. The CDR3 contains 12 residues. Germline V CDR1 and CDR2: SGHTA, FQGNSA. The V end was cut by 0 bases, the J end by 7 bases, with 3 bases between. The CDR3 here is CASSLAIGELFF. CDR3 sequence (DNA): TGTGCCAGCAGCTTAGCGATCGGGGAGCTGTTTTTT.

CDR3 sequence: CAIGQGAADTQYF. CDR3 bases: TGTGCCATCGGACAGGGGGCAGCAGATACGCAGTATTTT. The chain recombines TRBV10-3 with TRBJ2-3; 11 bases are shared with TRBD1. Trimming removed 8 bases from V and 4 bases from J; junction bases left unmatched: 2. Germline values: CDR1 ENHRY, CDR2 SYGVKD. The length of the CDR3 is 13 residues.